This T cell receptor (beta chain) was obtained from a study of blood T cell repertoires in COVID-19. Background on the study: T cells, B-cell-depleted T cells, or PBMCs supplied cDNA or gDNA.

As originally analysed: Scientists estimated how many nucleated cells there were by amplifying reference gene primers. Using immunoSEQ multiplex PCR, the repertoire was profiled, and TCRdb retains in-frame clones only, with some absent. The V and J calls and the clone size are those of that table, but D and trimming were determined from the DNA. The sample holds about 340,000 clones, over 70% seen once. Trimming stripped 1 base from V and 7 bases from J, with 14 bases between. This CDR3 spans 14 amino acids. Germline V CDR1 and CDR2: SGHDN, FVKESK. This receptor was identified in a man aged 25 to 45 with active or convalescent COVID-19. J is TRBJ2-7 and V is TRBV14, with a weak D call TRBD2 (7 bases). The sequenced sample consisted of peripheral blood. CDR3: CASSQAGRGGEQYF. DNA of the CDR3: TGTGCCAGCAGCCAAGCGGGCAGGGGAGGGGAGCAGTACTTC.